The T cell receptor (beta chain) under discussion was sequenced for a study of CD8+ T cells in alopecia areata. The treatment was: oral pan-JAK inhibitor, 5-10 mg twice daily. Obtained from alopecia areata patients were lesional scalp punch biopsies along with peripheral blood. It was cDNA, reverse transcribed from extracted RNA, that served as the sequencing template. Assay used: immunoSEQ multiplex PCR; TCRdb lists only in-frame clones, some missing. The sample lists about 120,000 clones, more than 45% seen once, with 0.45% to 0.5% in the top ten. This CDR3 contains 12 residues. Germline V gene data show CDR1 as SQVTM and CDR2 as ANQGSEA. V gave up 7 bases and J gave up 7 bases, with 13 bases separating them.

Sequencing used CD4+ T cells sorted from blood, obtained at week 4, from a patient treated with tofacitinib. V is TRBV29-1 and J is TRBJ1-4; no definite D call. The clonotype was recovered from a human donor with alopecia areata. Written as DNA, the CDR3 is TGCAGCGGACACCAAGGAGGTGAAAAACTGTTTTTT. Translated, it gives CSGHQGGEKLFF.